The 18 T cell receptor beta chains reported below all come from one sample, sequenced in a study of early T cells in non-severe SARS-CoV-2 infection (dated by TCRdb to the early 2020s). The library was prepared using 5' RACE. The sequencer was a NextSeq 500. TCRdb's own reprocessing of the public reads used fastp at Q25 and MiXCR and kept productive beta chains. Each CDR3 protein appears once, grouped with its most common genes and DNA. This sample gives approximately 76,000 distinct CDR3 sequences in total; over 13% of them show up just once. The ten largest clones capture 3% to 3.5% of the sample. The sequenced sample was whole blood. The receptor set was obtained from an adult who was a healthcare worker with PCR-confirmed SARS-CoV-2 infection or an uninfected control (not recorded which).

This clonotype was recorded many times. V is TRBV6-1 and J is TRBJ1-5; D gene uncertain. Germline-derived CDR1 and CDR2 are MNHNS and SASEGT. V was pared by 2 bases and J by 0 bases, with 11 bases between. The CDR3 has 16 amino acids. CDR3 bases: TGTGCCAGCAGTGAAAGGAGGCATTATAGCAATCAGCCCCAGCATTTT. Protein: CASSERRHYSNQPQHF.

The rearrangement links TRBV20-1 to TRBJ1-1, with D perhaps TRBD1 (5 bases). This CDR3 spans 15 amino acids. Germline V CDR1 and CDR2: DFQATT, SNEGSKA (reference sequence). Trimming removed 1 base from V and 4 bases from J, with 16 bases in between. In DNA form, the CDR3 reads TGCAGTGCTAGAGTCGGGGCAGGGATGGCCACTGAAGCTTTCTTT. Translating it yields CSARVGAGMATEAFF.

This clonotype was counted only a few times. J is TRBJ2-2 and V is TRBV14; D tentatively reads TRBD1 or TRBD2 (5 bases each). CDR1 is SGHDN, CDR2 FVKESK, per germline. The CDR3 has 19 residues. Deletions cut 0 bases from V and 4 bases from J, with 21 bases between. CDR3 nucleotide sequence: TGTGCCAGCAGCCAAGATGGAGCCGGGACCATACTTTTCACCGGGGAGCTGTTTTTT. This gives the protein CASSQDGAGTILFTGELFF.

There are many counts of this clonotype. The chain carries TRBV5-4 and TRBJ2-1, with D maybe TRBD2 (5 bases). V was trimmed by 4 bases and J by 8 bases, leaving 13 bases between them. Germline CDR1 and CDR2: SGHNT and YYREEE (reference sequence). This CDR3 is built from 13 residues. This CDR3 is CASSPQPGDEQFF. The CDR3 DNA sequence: TGTGCCAGCAGCCCCCAGCCCGGGGATGAGCAGTTCTTC.

The J gene is TRBJ2-1, the V gene TRBV30, with 13 bases aligning to TRBD2. The CDR3 has 14 amino acids. CDR1 GTSNPN and CDR2 SVGIG come from the germline V gene (reference sequence). This CDR3 reads CAGAGTSGVHGQFF. DNA for the CDR3: TGTGCAGGGGCCGGGACTAGCGGGGTCCATGGGCAGTTCTTC.

There are a few counts of this clonotype. The gene calls are TRBV6-5 and TRBJ2-6; a possible D gene is TRBD1 (6 bases). This CDR3 has 17 amino acids. The ends were cut back, 0 bases at V and 6 bases at J, with 15 bases in the middle. Per the germline V gene, CDR1 is MNHEY and CDR2 is SVGAGI. CDR3 in DNA: TGTGCCAGCAGTTACTCTTACAGGGTCCTCGAGGCCAACGTCCTGACTTTC. It translates to CASSYSYRVLEANVLTF.

This clonotype has a count of ten or more. The chain recombines TRBV14 with TRBJ2-5; D remains unclear. V lost 5 bases to trimming and J lost 4 bases, with 5 bases between them. Germline V gene lookup returns CDR1 SGHDN and CDR2 FVKESK. The CDR3 has 11 residues. The CDR3 protein is CASSLRETQYF. CDR3 in DNA: TGTGCCAGCAGCTTACGAGAGACCCAGTACTTC.

V is TRBV10-3 and J is TRBJ2-1; TRBD2 might be the D (6 bases). Germline CDR1 is ENHRY and CDR2 is SYGVKD. Trimming removed 2 bases from V and 16 bases from J, with 15 bases in between. The CDR3 spans 12 residues. The CDR3 DNA reads TGTGCCATCAGTGAGACCGGGACTGGATCATTCTTC. The encoded protein is CAISETGTGSFF.

The chain carries TRBV12-3 or TRBV12-4 and TRBJ1-6; TRBD1 matches at 9 bases. The CDR3 has 14 amino acids. The V gene end was trimmed by 6 bases and the J gene end by 10 bases; junction bases not matched to a gene: 7. In nucleotides, the CDR3 is TGTGCCAGCAGCCTCACAGGGGGCGCCTCACCCCTCCACTTT. Translating it yields CASSLTGGASPLHF.

Note on this clonotype: Just one base apart from a much larger clone, this may be a read error. The chain combines TRBV7-6 with TRBJ2-7; 7 bases map to TRBD1. Germline CDR1 is SGHVS and CDR2 is FNYEAQ. The CDR3 contains 14 residues. CDR3 coding DNA: TGTGCCAGCAGCCTAAAAGGGGGCCCCTACGTGCAGTACTTC. Its translation: CASSLKGGPYVQYF.

This clonotype was seen a handful of times. The chain is built from TRBV7-8 and TRBJ2-3; 9 nucleotides agree with TRBD2. This CDR3 comprises 18 residues. CDR1 and CDR2 (germline): SGHVS, FQNEAQ. The trim removed 1 base at V and 4 bases at J, leaving 12 bases unmatched. CDR3 in amino acids: CASSLVGLAGVLADTQYF. Here the CDR3 DNA reads TGTGCCAGCAGCTTAGTTGGGTTAGCGGGAGTTCTCGCAGATACGCAGTATTTT.

This clonotype was recorded at least ten times. The chain combines TRBV9 with TRBJ2-3; 10 bases fit TRBD2. In germline, CDR1 is SGDLS, CDR2 YYNGEE. CDR3 length equals 16 residues. Trimming removed 4 bases from V and 0 bases from J; junction bases left unmatched: 5. CDR3 nucleotide sequence: TGTGCCAGCAGCTCATATAGCGGGGGGAGCACAGATACGCAGTATTTT. This sequence encodes CASSSYSGGSTDTQYF.

This clonotype was detected ten times or more. This rearrangement joins TRBV5-1 to TRBJ2-3; TRBD2 matches at 12 bases. The V gene's germline CDR1 is SGHRS and CDR2 YFSETQ. This CDR3 region has 17 residues. V shed 4 bases, J shed 8 bases, and the junction held 14 bases outside the gene matches. The DNA of the CDR3 is TGCGCCAGCAGCCCCGCCACCCCTAGCGGGGGGGGGAGTACGCAGTATTTT. It translates to CASSPATPSGGGSTQYF.

This clonotype has ten or more counts. This chain uses TRBV9 with TRBJ1-2; tentative D call: TRBD1 (6 bases). The CDR3 is 16 amino acids. Germline values: CDR1 SGDLS, CDR2 YYNGEE. With 4 bases removed from V and 7 bases from J, the gap between germline ends came to 23 bases. The DNA for the CDR3 is TGTGCCAGCAGCCCCCAGGAGGGGCAGGGGATAGGTGGCTACACCTTC. Translated, it gives CASSPQEGQGIGGYTF.

The CDR3 sequence: CASTLRTGGGGELFF. The CDR3, as DNA: TGTGCCAGCACCCTCCGGACAGGGGGTGGCGGGGAGCTGTTTTTT. The chain joins TRBV2 to TRBJ2-2, with 10 bases that match TRBD1. The germline CDR1 and CDR2 sequences are SNHLY and FYNNEI. The CDR3 length is 15 residues. Losses at the gene ends were 7 bases for V and 7 bases for J; bases not matched to a gene: 9. Filled out from reference TRBV2 and TRBJ2-2, the complete variable domain reads EPEVTQTPSHQVTQMGQEVILRCVPISNHLYFYWYRQILGQKVEFLVSFYNNEISEKSEIFDDQFSVERPDGSNFTLKIRSTKLEDSAMYFCASTLRTGGGGELFFGEGSRLTVL.

The chain links TRBV2 to TRBJ1-2; no definite D call. Deletions cut 7 bases from V and 4 bases from J, with 16 bases between. The CDR3 loop spans 14 amino acids. Germline V gene data show CDR1 as SNHLY and CDR2 as FYNNEI. The CDR3: CASNELTERYGYTF. The CDR3 DNA reads as TGTGCCAGCAATGAGCTGACGGAGCGCTATGGCTACACCTTC.

This sequence joins TRBV7-6 and TRBJ1-3, with 9 bases identical to TRBD1. The J segment lost 3 bases and the V segment lost 5 bases, leaving 14 bases of the junction unmatched. Looked up from germline, CDR1 is SGHVS and CDR2 is FNYEAQ. The CDR3 length is 18 residues. CDR3 DNA sequence: TGTGCCAGCAGCCAAAATGTATTAGGACAGGGGAATGGAAACACCATATATTTT. Translating it yields CASSQNVLGQGNGNTIYF.

This clonotype has only a few counts. The chain employs TRBV4-2 and TRBJ2-7, with D possibly being TRBD1 (7 bases). Trimming cost V 3 bases and J 3 bases, with 12 bases left between them. This CDR3 has 14 residues. The germline CDR1 and CDR2 sequences are LGHNA and YNFKEQ. Here the CDR3 DNA reads TGTGCCAGCAGCCAGTACAGGGGAGGCTACGAGCAGTACTTC. Translating gives CASSQYRGGYEQYF.